These T cell receptor beta chains were read from a single sample in a study of blood T cell repertoires in COVID-19. Assay: immunoSEQ multiplex PCR; the TCRdb copy retains only in-frame clones and omits some. The sample contains about 53,000 clones, 77% of which appear only once. The sample consisted of peripheral blood. The receptors derive from a man between 65 and 85 years old with active or convalescent COVID-19. CDR3s include the opening cysteine and the closing phenylalanine or tryptophan. The order of the fields is clone size, V gene, D gene, J gene, CDR3 protein, CDR3 DNA. A D gene is named only where the DNA matches it firmly. Some rows have no size entry. The others give once, few or many, or a class for an expanded clone.

abundance: once
v_gene: TRBV4-3
d_gene: NA
j_gene: TRBJ2-3
CDR3aa: CASSQSVRDWGSDTQYF
CDR3nt: TGCGCCAGCAGCCAAAGTGTGCGGGACTGGGGGAGTGATACGCAGTATTTT

abundance: NA
v_gene: TRBV29-1
d_gene: NA
j_gene: TRBJ1-4
CDR3aa: CSVDTGVNEKLFF
CDR3nt: TGCAGCGTTGACACAGGAGTTAATGAAAAACTGTTTTTT

abundance: NA
v_gene: TRBV11-1
d_gene: TRBD2
j_gene: TRBJ2-1
CDR3aa: CASSPSGSHSYNEQFF
CDR3nt: TGTGCCAGCAGCCCCAGCGGGAGCCACTCCTACAATGAGCAGTTCTTC

abundance: few
v_gene: TRBV19
d_gene: NA
j_gene: TRBJ1-1
CDR3aa: CASSIYGGNTEAFF
CDR3nt: TGTGCCAGTAGTATATACGGAGGGAACACTGAAGCTTTCTTT

abundance: NA
v_gene: TRBV4-2
d_gene: TRBD1
j_gene: TRBJ1-4
CDR3aa: CASSQTGGAGEKLFF
CDR3nt: TGTGCCAGCAGCCAGACAGGGGGCGCGGGTGAAAAACTGTTTTTT

abundance: NA
v_gene: TRBV18
d_gene: TRBD1
j_gene: TRBJ2-7
CDR3aa: CAGSPPGTGAYEQYF
CDR3nt: TGTGCCGGCTCACCACCGGGGACAGGGGCGTACGAGCAGTACTTC

abundance: NA
v_gene: TRBV5-8
d_gene: TRBD2
j_gene: TRBJ2-7
CDR3aa: CASSFGLAGTYEQYF
CDR3nt: TGTGCCAGCAGCTTTGGACTAGCGGGAACCTACGAGCAGTACTTC

abundance: NA
v_gene: TRBV5-1
d_gene: NA
j_gene: TRBJ1-2
CDR3aa: CASSVQENYGYTF
CDR3nt: TGCGCCAGCAGCGTCCAGGAAAACTATGGCTACACCTTC

abundance: NA
v_gene: TRBV19
d_gene: NA
j_gene: TRBJ1-1
CDR3aa: CASTHPREQKAFF
CDR3nt: TGTGCCAGTACACATCCACGGGAACAGAAAGCTTTCTTT

abundance: NA
v_gene: TRBV6-6
d_gene: NA
j_gene: TRBJ1-2
CDR3aa: CASKRPQDNYGYTF
CDR3nt: TGTGCCAGCAAACGACCTCAGGATAACTATGGCTACACCTTC

abundance: few
v_gene: TRBV5-1
d_gene: NA
j_gene: TRBJ1-5
CDR3aa: CASSLGEAQPQHF
CDR3nt: TGCGCCAGCAGCTTGGGTGAGGCTCAGCCCCAGCATTTT

abundance: NA
v_gene: TRBV10-3
d_gene: TRBD2
j_gene: TRBJ2-5
CDR3aa: CAISESQGGRETQYF
CDR3nt: TGTGCCATCAGTGAGTCCCAGGGAGGGAGAGAGACCCAGTACTTC

abundance: NA
v_gene: TRBV25-1
d_gene: NA
j_gene: TRBJ1-1
CDR3aa: CASSGAGDTEAFF
CDR3nt: TGTGCCAGCAGTGGCGCAGGGGACACTGAAGCTTTCTTT

abundance: NA
v_gene: TRBV2
d_gene: NA
j_gene: TRBJ1-1
CDR3aa: CASSDSSSGGYDTEAFF
CDR3nt: TGTGCCAGCAGTGATTCCTCCTCCGGGGGGTACGACACTGAAGCTTTCTTT

abundance: NA
v_gene: TRBV11-2
d_gene: NA
j_gene: TRBJ1-2
CDR3aa: CASSHRDGGYTF
CDR3nt: TGTGCCAGCAGTCACAGGGATGGTGGCTACACCTTC

abundance: few
v_gene: TRBV24-1
d_gene: NA
j_gene: TRBJ1-2
CDR3aa: CATSDRDTYGYTF
CDR3nt: TGTGCCACCAGTGATAGGGACACCTATGGCTACACCTTC

abundance: NA
v_gene: TRBV2
d_gene: NA
j_gene: TRBJ1-2
CDR3aa: CASTHRQLGYTF
CDR3nt: TGTGCCAGCACCCACCGACAGCTTGGCTACACCTTC

abundance: NA
v_gene: TRBV6-2/TRBV6-3
d_gene: TRBD2
j_gene: TRBJ2-5
CDR3aa: CASSYAGGIVETQYF
CDR3nt: TGTGCCAGCAGTTACGCGGGGGGAATAGTCGAGACCCAGTACTTC

abundance: once
v_gene: TRBV2
d_gene: NA
j_gene: TRBJ2-5
CDR3aa: CASCGAPQTQYF
CDR3nt: TGTGCCAGCTGCGGGGCCCCCCAGACCCAGTACTTC

abundance: NA
v_gene: TRBV5-6
d_gene: NA
j_gene: TRBJ2-7
CDR3aa: CASSFGQFGFEQYF
CDR3nt: TGTGCCAGCAGCTTTGGGCAGTTTGGCTTCGAGCAGTACTTC

abundance: NA
v_gene: TRBV6-5
d_gene: NA
j_gene: TRBJ2-5
CDR3aa: CASSLRGLETQYF
CDR3nt: TGTGCCAGCAGTTTACGCGGGTTGGAGACCCAGTACTTC

abundance: NA
v_gene: TRBV30
d_gene: NA
j_gene: TRBJ2-5
CDR3aa: CAWRDKQETQYF
CDR3nt: TGTGCCTGGAGGGACAAGCAAGAGACCCAGTACTTC

abundance: NA
v_gene: TRBV24-1
d_gene: NA
j_gene: TRBJ2-7
CDR3aa: CATSGGGIGYEQYF
CDR3nt: TGTGCCACCAGTGGAGGGGGTATTGGCTACGAGCAGTACTTC

abundance: NA
v_gene: TRBV11-3
d_gene: TRBD1
j_gene: TRBJ1-6
CDR3aa: CASSLGGRGPDSPLHF
CDR3nt: TGTGCCAGCAGCTTAGGGGGTAGGGGGCCGGATTCACCCCTCCACTTT

abundance: NA
v_gene: TRBV2
d_gene: NA
j_gene: TRBJ1-5
CDR3aa: CASSQEAASNQPQHF
CDR3nt: TGTGCCAGCAGCCAAGAGGCCGCGAGCAATCAGCCCCAGCATTTT

abundance: NA
v_gene: TRBV11-3
d_gene: TRBD2
j_gene: TRBJ2-7
CDR3aa: CASGREAYYEQYF
CDR3nt: TGTGCCAGCGGGAGGGAGGCTTACTACGAGCAGTACTTC

abundance: once
v_gene: TRBV21-1
d_gene: NA
j_gene: TRBJ2-2
CDR3aa: CASSENPPGQGEDETYTGELFF
CDR3nt: TGTGCCAGCAGCGAGAACCCTCCGGGACAGGGAGAAGACGAGACCTACACCGGGGAGCTGTTTTTT

abundance: NA
v_gene: TRBV7-9
d_gene: NA
j_gene: TRBJ1-6
CDR3aa: CASSLAGQGSPLHF
CDR3nt: TGTGCCAGCAGCTTAGCGGGACAAGGCTCACCCCTCCACTTT

abundance: NA
v_gene: TRBV6-2/TRBV6-3
d_gene: NA
j_gene: TRBJ2-3
CDR3aa: CASSLTSRTDTQYF
CDR3nt: TGTGCCAGCAGCCTGACTAGTCGGACAGATACGCAGTATTTT

abundance: NA
v_gene: TRBV19
d_gene: TRBD1
j_gene: TRBJ1-2
CDR3aa: CASRPDRLYGYTF
CDR3nt: TGTGCCAGTAGGCCGGACAGGCTCTATGGCTACACCTTC

abundance: once
v_gene: TRBV5-1
d_gene: NA
j_gene: TRBJ2-5
CDR3aa: CASSLGTLESETQYF
CDR3nt: TGCGCCAGCAGCTTGGGGACTCTAGAGTCAGAGACCCAGTACTTC

abundance: NA
v_gene: TRBV19
d_gene: NA
j_gene: TRBJ1-2
CDR3aa: CASSEQIYGYTF
CDR3nt: TGTGCCAGTAGTGAACAGATCTATGGCTACACCTTC

abundance: NA
v_gene: TRBV15
d_gene: NA
j_gene: TRBJ2-1
CDR3aa: CATSRGQSAEQFF
CDR3nt: TGTGCCACCAGCAGAGGACAGTCTGCTGAGCAGTTCTTC

abundance: NA
v_gene: TRBV12-3/TRBV12-4
d_gene: NA
j_gene: TRBJ1-5
CDR3aa: CASSLGQYQPQHF
CDR3nt: TGTGCCAGCAGTCTTGGACAGTATCAGCCCCAGCATTTT

abundance: NA
v_gene: TRBV24-1
d_gene: NA
j_gene: TRBJ2-5
CDR3aa: CATSDGLETQYF
CDR3nt: TGTGCCACCAGTGACGGTCTAGAGACCCAGTACTTC

abundance: NA
v_gene: TRBV4-1
d_gene: TRBD1
j_gene: TRBJ1-1
CDR3aa: CASSQGGNYRGTEAFF
CDR3nt: TGCGCCAGCAGCCAAGGGGGGAACTACAGGGGAACTGAAGCTTTCTTT

abundance: NA
v_gene: TRBV11-2
d_gene: NA
j_gene: TRBJ2-2
CDR3aa: CASSLDRQNTGELFF
CDR3nt: TGTGCCAGCAGCCTCGACAGGCAAAACACCGGGGAGCTGTTTTTT

abundance: NA
v_gene: TRBV13
d_gene: TRBD1
j_gene: TRBJ1-1
CDR3aa: CASSSRDRDNTEAFF
CDR3nt: TGTGCCAGCAGCTCCCGGGACAGGGATAACACTGAAGCTTTCTTT

abundance: few
v_gene: TRBV4-1
d_gene: NA
j_gene: TRBJ1-5
CDR3aa: CASSQDWTVGQPQHF
CDR3nt: TGCGCCAGCAGCCAAGATTGGACAGTAGGTCAGCCCCAGCATTTT

abundance: NA
v_gene: TRBV7-3
d_gene: TRBD2
j_gene: TRBJ2-7
CDR3aa: CASSFSGRGEQYF
CDR3nt: TGTGCCAGCAGCTTTAGCGGGAGGGGAGAGCAGTACTTC

abundance: NA
v_gene: TRBV5-6
d_gene: NA
j_gene: TRBJ1-2
CDR3aa: CASSPFWGHGYTF
CDR3nt: TGTGCCAGCAGCCCCTTTTGGGGGCATGGCTACACCTTC

abundance: NA
v_gene: TRBV11-3
d_gene: NA
j_gene: TRBJ1-6
CDR3aa: CASSKRSGENSPLHF
CDR3nt: TGTGCCAGCAGCAAGAGGTCGGGGGAAAATTCACCCCTCCACTTT

abundance: once
v_gene: TRBV7-2
d_gene: NA
j_gene: TRBJ1-1
CDR3aa: CASGTTNTEAFF
CDR3nt: TGTGCCAGCGGGACAACGAACACTGAAGCTTTCTTT

abundance: NA
v_gene: TRBV5-6
d_gene: NA
j_gene: TRBJ1-4
CDR3aa: CASSAATPGNEKLFF
CDR3nt: TGTGCCAGCAGCGCGGCAACCCCAGGGAATGAAAAACTGTTTTTT

abundance: NA
v_gene: TRBV6-5
d_gene: TRBD2
j_gene: TRBJ2-1
CDR3aa: CASSLAGEPYNEQFF
CDR3nt: TGTGCCAGCAGTTTAGCGGGAGAGCCCTACAATGAGCAGTTCTTC

abundance: NA
v_gene: TRBV4-3
d_gene: TRBD2
j_gene: TRBJ2-3
CDR3aa: CASSQGGGRDTQYF
CDR3nt: TGCGCCAGCAGCCAAGGGGGAGGGAGAGATACGCAGTATTTT

abundance: NA
v_gene: TRBV7-9
d_gene: NA
j_gene: TRBJ2-7
CDR3aa: CASSADNSYEQYF
CDR3nt: TGTGCCAGCAGCGCTGACAATTCCTACGAGCAGTACTTC

abundance: NA
v_gene: TRBV30
d_gene: TRBD2
j_gene: TRBJ2-2
CDR3aa: CAWSRTSGVNTGELFF
CDR3nt: TGTGCCTGGAGTCGGACTAGCGGGGTGAACACCGGGGAGCTGTTTTTT

abundance: NA
v_gene: TRBV4-2
d_gene: TRBD1
j_gene: TRBJ1-5
CDR3aa: CASSQGVMSNQPQHF
CDR3nt: TGTGCCAGCAGTCAGGGGGTCATGAGCAATCAGCCCCAGCATTTT

abundance: NA
v_gene: TRBV3-1/TRBV3-2
d_gene: NA
j_gene: TRBJ1-5
CDR3aa: CASSQGQGNQPQHF
CDR3nt: TGTGCCAGCAGCCAAGGTCAGGGGAATCAGCCCCAGCATTTT

abundance: NA
v_gene: TRBV29-1
d_gene: TRBD1
j_gene: TRBJ1-1
CDR3aa: CSVAGDREQNTEAFF
CDR3nt: TGCAGCGTTGCGGGGGACAGGGAGCAAAACACTGAAGCTTTCTTT

abundance: NA
v_gene: TRBV5-1
d_gene: NA
j_gene: TRBJ2-6
CDR3aa: CASSLPRGSGANVLTF
CDR3nt: TGCGCCAGCAGCTTGCCCCGGGGCTCTGGGGCCAACGTCCTGACTTTC

abundance: NA
v_gene: TRBV6-1
d_gene: NA
j_gene: TRBJ2-3
CDR3aa: CASSELQGSTDTQYF
CDR3nt: TGTGCCAGCAGTGAATTACAGGGAAGCACAGATACGCAGTATTTT

abundance: NA
v_gene: TRBV19
d_gene: TRBD1
j_gene: TRBJ1-1
CDR3aa: CASSTRQGAAFF
CDR3nt: TGTGCCAGTAGTACAAGACAGGGGGCGGCTTTCTTT

abundance: NA
v_gene: TRBV7-9
d_gene: TRBD2
j_gene: TRBJ2-1
CDR3aa: CASTPPFRAGGFYNEQFF
CDR3nt: TGTGCCAGCACCCCTCCTTTCCGAGCGGGGGGGTTCTACAATGAGCAGTTCTTC